This is a list of T cell receptor beta chains from one sample in a study of siplizumab effects on memory and regulatory T cells. Data came from immunoSEQ multiplex PCR; TCRdb stores just in-frame clones and leaves some out. The table lists more than 85,000 clones, less than 95% of them singletons. The sequencing input was Tregs sorted from blood. These receptors were taken from a human donor in good health. Each CDR3 is given with its conserved first and last residue. The D gene is left open where the match is weak. Clone size, where shown, is once, few, many, or a class for clones that have expanded.

>TRBV6-6|-|TRBJ2-7|-|16
CASSYSRVDVPYEQYF
>TRBV18|-|TRBJ2-7|TRBD2|19
CASSPRTSGRAGNSYEQYF
>TRBV27|-|TRBJ2-1|-|14
CASSFRTTNNEQFF
>TRBV12-5|-|TRBJ2-1|TRBD1|13
CASGGTGANEQFF
>TRBV10-1|once|TRBJ2-3|-|14
CASNLGGIADTQYF
>TRBV5-6|once|TRBJ2-5|-|14
CASSLRLIQETQYF
>TRBV7-8|-|TRBJ2-5|-|15
CASSFLRSGRETQYF
>TRBV5-4|-|TRBJ2-3|TRBD2|16
CASSRSGLAAGDTQYF
>TRBV6-5|-|TRBJ1-1|-|15
CASTLQVSGRTEAFF
>TRBV28|-|TRBJ1-2|-|15
CASSFRGAMTRGYTF
>TRBV2|-|TRBJ1-2|-|15
CASSEFEAANYGYTF
>TRBV7-9|-|TRBJ2-1|TRBD2|16
CASISGLAGDYNEQFF
>TRBV25-1|-|TRBJ1-3|-|13
CATQYSSGNTIYF
>TRBV11-2|-|TRBJ2-1|TRBD2|14
CASSLGLAVNEQFF
>TRBV5-1|-|TRBJ1-4|-|14
CASSRAIRNEKLFF
>TRBV6-1|once|TRBJ2-1|TRBD2|16
CASSEPLAGGDNEQFF
>TRBV12-2|once|TRBJ1-5|-|16
CASRPRREGNNQPQHF
>TRBV27|-|TRBJ1-6|-|14
CASSFEGRNSPLHF
>TRBV9|-|TRBJ2-3|TRBD2|15
CASSSRLAGGYTQYF
>TRBV2|-|TRBJ1-2|TRBD1|13
CASSEITGGGYTF
>TRBV28|-|TRBJ2-4|TRBD1|18
CASSSGTGGRVAKNIQYF
>TRBV7-6|-|TRBJ2-1|TRBD2|15
CASSSSLAVYNEQFF
>TRBV13|-|TRBJ1-2|TRBD1|14
CASSRTGSGYGYTF
>TRBV2|-|TRBJ1-4|-|13
CASGGREDEKLFF
>TRBV5-1|-|TRBJ2-2|-|16
CASSFFVTDNTGELFF
>TRBV7-3|-|TRBJ2-7|TRBD2|13
CASSSSSGKEQYF
>TRBV30|-|TRBJ2-7|-|12
CAWGLLSYEQYF
>TRBV5-4|-|TRBJ1-2|-|17
CASSPFTRGGGNYGYTF
>TRBV18|-|TRBJ1-1|-|14
CASSPELQNTEAFF
>TRBV28|-|TRBJ2-7|TRBD1|15
CASSLWGTGSNEQYF
>TRBV5-1|-|TRBJ2-2|TRBD1|18
CASSLWPPGQGAPGELFF
>TRBV6-5|-|TRBJ1-6|-|15
CASSPIGTNNSPLHF
>TRBV6-5|-|TRBJ1-3|-|15
CASSYFGGSGNTIYF
>TRBV11-2|-|TRBJ1-1|-|13
CASSPMGGAPAFF
>TRBV7-9|-|TRBJ1-1|-|16
CASSLQWGKKNTEAFF
>TRBV30|-|TRBJ1-1|-|13
CGGGVYSNTEAFF
>TRBV18|-|TRBJ2-5|-|12
CASSPKAETQYF
>TRBV2|-|TRBJ1-3|-|18
CASSDRGGGSRAGNTIYF
>TRBV29-1|-|TRBJ2-7|TRBD1|16
CSVEATTGASLYEQYF
>TRBV6-6|once|TRBJ1-5|-|14
CATRGGRSNQPQHF
>TRBV5-5|-|TRBJ2-7|-|14
CASSRQTGGNEQYF
>TRBV27|-|TRBJ2-7|-|15
CASSLRREQTYEQYF
>TRBV2|-|TRBJ1-4|TRBD1|14
CASRGTVSNEKLFF